What follows are 8 T cell receptor beta chains derived from one specimen sequenced in a study of shared clonotypes between healthy human individuals. The method was immunoSEQ multiplex PCR; TCRdb's version includes in-frame clones alone and lacks a portion of them. The sample yields 1,500,000 or so clones, about 96% seen once. Material: naive CD4+ T cells sorted from blood. The subset denotes: CD45RA+ positively selected. The receptors derive from a young man in good health.

V usage is TRBV13 and J usage is TRBJ1-1; D not resolved. V was pared by 1 base and J by 3 bases, with 18 bases between. Germline V gives CDR1 PRHDT, CDR2 FYEKMQ (reference sequence). This CDR3 is 17 amino acids long. The CDR3 loop reads CASSLVRGYRSYTEAFF. In DNA, the CDR3 is TGTGCCAGCAGCTTAGTCCGAGGTTACCGCTCTTACACTGAAGCTTTCTTT.

This chain links TRBV18 with TRBJ2-2; D remains unclear. This CDR3 contains 16 residues. Germline values: CDR1 KGHSH, CDR2 LQKENI. The V gene lost 3 bases and the J gene lost 4 bases, with 15 bases spanning the gap. The CDR3 spells CASSPLTNSGTGELFF. Here the CDR3 DNA reads TGTGCCAGCTCACCTCTAACAAACTCAGGCACCGGGGAGCTGTTTTTT.

V is TRBV15 and J is TRBJ2-1; 10 bases are a match to TRBD1. Germline V lookup: CDR1 LNHNV, CDR2 YYDKDF (reference sequence). This CDR3 is 17 amino acids long. V trimming: 1 base; J trimming: 3 bases; junction bases outside the gene matches: 6. DNA for the CDR3: TGTGCCACCAGCAGAGGTCCGACAGGGGGCGACTACAATGAGCAGTTCTTC. Translation gives CATSRGPTGGDYNEQFF.

DNA for the CDR3: TGTGCCAGCAGCTTGTACAGGGTATCCTCAGAGACCCAGTACTTC. Amino acids: CASSLYRVSSETQYF. J is TRBJ2-5 and V is TRBV7-9; possibly TRBD1 for D (6 bases). CDR1 and CDR2 (germline): SEHNR, FQNEAQ (reference sequence). V lost 3 bases and J 4 bases, leaving 15 bases between the germline ends. The CDR3 runs to 15 residues.

This chain uses TRBV18 with TRBJ1-3; no clear D. The germline V and J ends were trimmed by 3 bases and 4 bases, with 13 bases remaining between them. The CDR3 has 15 amino acids. CDR1 is KGHSH, CDR2 LQKENI, per germline. CDR3 sequence: CASSPRAGGGNTIYF. CDR3 coding DNA: TGTGCCAGCTCACCCCGAGCGGGAGGAGGAAACACCATATATTTT.

The chain carries TRBV5-6 and TRBJ2-3, with TRBD1 as a possible D gene (6 bases). V lost 3 bases, J lost 8 bases, and 16 bases lay in between. Germline CDR1 SGHDT, CDR2 YYEEEE. The CDR3 has 14 amino acids. The CDR3, as DNA: TGTGCCAGCAGCTCAGGACAGTACCAAGGTACGCAGTATTTT. Residues: CASSSGQYQGTQYF.

The rearrangement joins TRBV4-1 to TRBJ2-5; 7 bases fit TRBD1. This CDR3 spans 14 amino acids. The germline V gene encodes CDR1 MGHRA and CDR2 YSYEKL. The V gene end was trimmed by 4 bases and the J gene end by 1 base; junction bases not matched to a gene: 3. CDR3 protein: CASSLRQGQETQYF. CDR3 in DNA: TGCGCCAGCAGCCTCAGACAGGGCCAAGAGACCCAGTACTTC.

V usage is TRBV18 and J usage is TRBJ2-2; either TRBD1 or TRBD2 may fit D (5 bases each). V lost 0 bases and J 0 bases, leaving 8 bases between the germline ends. This CDR3 spans 16 amino acids. CDR1 is KGHSH, CDR2 LQKENI, per germline. The CDR3 here is CASSPPMGANTGELFF. In DNA, the CDR3 is TGTGCCAGCTCACCACCGATGGGGGCGAACACCGGGGAGCTGTTTTTT.